This T cell receptor (beta chain) was identified during a study of T cell repertoires in cytomegalovirus infection. Study-level information: Both a matching HLA type and CMV infection were indicated by public TCR beta signatures.

TCRdb ran MiXCR on the reads and lists one entry per CDR3 protein. Among about 250,000 distinct CDR3 sequences listed, approximately 7% were seen once. This clonotype was observed many times. Antigen: not known. Study observations and caveats: There were carriers of CMV plus the relevant HLA, and cumulative public TCR beta family frequency identified them. Clonotype analysis showed dominance of the ex vivo response by HLA-C-restricted CMV-specific TCR beta clonotypes.

This CDR3 has 13 amino acids. The V and J ends lost 0 bases and 8 bases respectively, with 11 bases between them. CDR1 and CDR2 (germline): SGHDT, YYEEEE. V gene TRBV5-6 combines with J gene TRBJ1-2, with unresolved D. The TCR comes from a human donor in good health (CMV status not recorded). Some clones in this sample may be carry-over from other donors' samples. The sequencing sample was made of PBMCs. The CDR3 nucleotides are TGTGCCAGCAGCTTGGCCGAAGGGTACGGCTACACCTTC. Translating gives CASSLAEGYGYTF.